This TCR beta chain was found in a study of tissue T cells after allogeneic stem cell transplantation. TCRdb's table, derived via immunoSEQ multiplex PCR, lists solely in-frame clones and lacks some. The table includes over 4,000 clones, about 60% detected once. V gave up 0 bases and J gave up 4 bases, with 10 bases separating them. Germline-derived CDR1 and CDR2 are SGHAT and FQNNGV. The CDR3 length is 15 residues. There are a few counts of this clone. Material: tissue from the esophagus, obtained at autopsy. The chain uses TRBV11-2 and TRBJ2-1; no definite D call. This receptor was taken from a female donor of 60 years or more with lung cancer. CDR3 protein: CASSLEASKYNEQFF. CDR3 nucleotide sequence: TGTGCCAGCAGCTTAGAGGCCTCCAAGTACAATGAGCAGTTCTTC.